The 23 T cell receptor beta chains in this list originate from one sample, sequenced in a study of metastatic and nonmetastatic thyroid tumors. TCRdb reprocessed the PCR reads via MiXCR. The sample has about 15,000 clones, about 20% seen once. Each patient went into thyroid surgery without having received any treatment. Input material: blood. The receptors stem from a female donor with papillary thyroid cancer or a benign thyroid nodule (not recorded which). Some clones in this sample may be carry-over from other donors' samples.

The chain uses TRBV6-1 and TRBJ2-7; weak D call: TRBD1 (6 bases). Germline V lookup: CDR1 MNHNS, CDR2 SASEGT. This CDR3 is built from 12 residues. V lost 9 bases to trimming and J lost 5 bases, with 14 bases between them. Written as DNA, the CDR3 is TGTGCCAGTGGGGGCGGTGGCAACGAGCAGTACTTC. Its protein is CASGGGGNEQYF.

This chain uses TRBV4-1 with TRBJ1-5, with no clear D. The V and J ends lost 2 bases and 2 bases respectively, with 7 bases between them. This CDR3 is built from 14 residues. Germline-derived CDR1 and CDR2 are MGHRA and YSYEKL. CDR3 amino acids: CASSQQRGNQPQHF. The CDR3 DNA sequence: TGCGCCAGCAGCCAACAACGGGGCAATCAGCCCCAGCATTTT.

This clone is deemed medium-sized (0.01 to 0.1%). The chain couples TRBV2 to TRBJ1-6; 10 bases agree with TRBD1. The CDR3 runs to 13 residues. The germline CDR1 and CDR2 sequences are SNHLY and FYNNEI. The junction had 5 bases not matched to a gene; V was cut back by 11 bases and J by 7 bases. The CDR3 coding sequence is TGTGCCGGGACAGGGGTCCGGAATTCACCCCTCCACTTT. Its translation: CAGTGVRNSPLHF. The complete variable domain, with remaining parts taken from reference TRBV2 and TRBJ1-6, reads EPEVTQTPSHQVTQMGQEVILRCVPISNHLYFYWYRQILGQKVEFLVSFYNNEISEKSEIFDDQFSVERPDGSNFTLKIRSTKLEDSAMYFCAGTGVRNSPLHFGNGTRLTVT.

This clone was found many times. The chain recombines TRBV5-4 with TRBJ2-7; D might be TRBD2 (6 bases). CDR3 length equals 15 residues. V was shortened by 1 base and J by 5 bases, with 16 bases between the two germline ends. CDR1 is SGHNT, CDR2 YYREEE, per germline (reference sequence). CDR3 loop: CASSLIGGTHHEQYF. The DNA for the CDR3 is TGTGCCAGCAGCTTGATTGGAGGGACCCACCACGAGCAGTACTTC.

This clone occurred many times. The rearrangement joins TRBV30 to TRBJ1-5, with 9 bases matching TRBD1. Per the germline V gene, CDR1 is GTSNPN and CDR2 is SVGIG (reference sequence). With 2 bases clipped from V and 5 bases from J, the junction kept 13 bases outside the gene matches. The CDR3 runs 17 residues. This chain's CDR3 is CAWSPPRDRARYQPQHF. The CDR3 bases are TGTGCCTGGAGTCCTCCCCGGGACAGGGCCCGGTATCAGCCCCAGCATTTT.

The chain recombines TRBV15 with TRBJ2-5, with TRBD2 as a possible D gene (6 bases). CDR1 and CDR2 (germline): LNHNV, YYDKDF (reference sequence). CDR3 size: 18 residues. Trimming left V 0 bases short and J 3 bases short, with 20 bases between. The CDR3 sequence is CATSRDYWGGIWEETQYF. The DNA for the CDR3 is TGTGCCACCAGCAGAGATTATTGGGGCGGGATTTGGGAAGAGACCCAGTACTTC.

This clone was detected ten times or more. The chain joins TRBV5-1 to TRBJ2-1; 8 bases align to TRBD2. The CDR3 totals 16 residues. Germline values: CDR1 SGHRS, CDR2 YFSETQ. V lost 5 bases to trimming and J lost 0 bases; unmatched junction nucleotides: 7. CDR3 DNA sequence: TGCGCCAGCAGTCAGCGGGAGAGGGGCTCCTACAATGAGCAGTTCTTC. Translated: CASSQRERGSYNEQFF.

This clone was observed at least ten times. This chain links TRBV11-3 with TRBJ1-2; 7 nucleotides agree with TRBD1. The ends lost 0 bases at V and 6 bases at J; junction bases unmatched: 10. Germline values: CDR1 SGHNT, CDR2 YENEEA. This CDR3 comprises 16 residues. Here the CDR3 reads CASSLDPAGGRNGYTF. The CDR3 DNA follows: TGTGCCAGCAGCTTAGATCCCGCAGGGGGTCGGAATGGCTACACCTTC.

This chain links TRBV6-1 with TRBJ1-1, with D hard to call. The CDR3 length is 10 residues. V shed 3 bases and J shed 11 bases, with 7 bases lying between them. Germline V CDR1 and CDR2: MNHNS, SASEGT. DNA for the CDR3: TGTGCCAGCAGTGACACGGGGGCTTTCTTT. Its translation is CASSDTGAFF.

This clone was seen at least ten times. V is TRBV5-1 and J is TRBJ2-1; D is ambiguous. V lost 4 bases to trimming and J lost 4 bases, with 15 bases between them. Germline V gene lookup returns CDR1 SGHRS and CDR2 YFSETQ. The CDR3 totals 15 residues. This CDR3 reads CASSPRLLFYNEQFF. The CDR3 DNA is TGCGCCAGCAGCCCCAGGTTATTGTTTTACAATGAGCAGTTCTTC.

The chain links TRBV18 to TRBJ1-4; tentatively, D is TRBD1 (6 bases). The V and J ends lost 5 bases and 4 bases respectively, with 14 bases between them. From germline, CDR1 is KGHSH and CDR2 LQKENI. The CDR3 contains 15 residues. The CDR3 protein is CASSDNRAINEKLFF. In DNA, the CDR3 is TGTGCCAGCTCAGACAACAGGGCTATTAATGAAAAACTGTTTTTT.

This clone rates as medium-sized. The chain combines TRBV5-1 with TRBJ2-1; the D is unclear. Per germline, CDR1 SGHRS and CDR2 YFSETQ. The CDR3 has 13 residues. V lost 0 bases, J lost 5 bases, and 6 bases lay in between. The CDR3 DNA sequence: TGCGCCAGCAGCTTGGCGGTAGACAATGAGCAGTTCTTC. Its translation is CASSLAVDNEQFF.

Many counts were recorded for this clone. This chain uses TRBV20-1 with TRBJ2-5; maybe TRBD1 (5 bases). This CDR3 comprises 12 residues. Germline CDR1 DFQATT, CDR2 SNEGSKA (reference sequence). The CDR3 loop reads CSKQGSQETQYF. The CDR3 DNA is TGCAGCAAGCAGGGCAGTCAAGAGACCCAGTACTTC.

This clone was detected ten times or more. The rearrangement joins TRBV7-9 to TRBJ1-1; D call uncertain. V was clipped by 3 bases and J by 6 bases, with 5 bases between them. Germline V CDR1 and CDR2: SEHNR, FQNEAQ (reference sequence). The CDR3 contains 11 residues. Here the CDR3 reads CASSFLPEAFF. The CDR3 nucleotides are TGTGCCAGCAGCTTTCTCCCTGAAGCTTTCTTT.

The sample holds many counts of this clone. This chain links TRBV30 with TRBJ2-5; TRBD1 might be the D (6 bases). Per the germline V gene, CDR1 is GTSNPN and CDR2 is SVGIG (reference sequence). This CDR3 is 13 amino acids long. Trimming stripped 5 bases from V and 1 base from J, with 11 bases between. The CDR3 region is CAWEGGIQETQYF. DNA of the CDR3: TGTGCCTGGGAAGGGGGAATCCAAGAGACCCAGTACTTC.

This clone was counted at least ten times. A much larger clone is a single base away; this may be a read error. The J gene is TRBJ1-5, the V gene TRBV6-2 or TRBV6-3; 7 nucleotides align to TRBD1. The CDR3 has 14 residues. V lost 5 bases and J lost 5; bases outside the gene matches: 6. The germline gives CDR1 MNHEY, CDR2 SVGEGT. CDR3 loop: CASSPGTEDQPQHF. The CDR3 DNA sequence: TGTGCCAGCAGTCCCGGGACAGAAGATCAGCCCCAGCATTTT.

This clone was counted many times. This chain links TRBV20-1 with TRBJ2-3; 13 bases fit TRBD2. The CDR3 totals 15 residues. Germline CDR1 reads DFQATT; CDR2 reads SNEGSKA (reference sequence). The junction had 8 bases not matched to a gene; V was cut back by 6 bases and J by 5 bases. CDR3 in DNA: TGCAGTGCAAAACTAGCGGGAGGGGTTGGAGATACGCAGTATTTT. This encodes CSAKLAGGVGDTQYF.

This clone has at least ten counts. This may stem from a read error, because a much larger clone lies one nucleotide away. Additional DNA sequences in this sample encode the identical CDR3. V usage is TRBV5-1 and J usage is TRBJ2-3, with no clear D. This CDR3 is 15 amino acids long. Trimming took off 3 bases at V and 1 base at J, with 12 bases between the two ends. Per the germline V gene, CDR1 is SGHRS and CDR2 is YFSETQ. The CDR3 bases are TGCGCCAGCAGCTCCTCGACGGCTGGCACAGATACGCAGTATTTT. This gives the protein CASSSSTAGTDTQYF.

Many counts were recorded for this clone. The J gene is TRBJ2-7, the V gene TRBV4-1; D could derive from TRBD1 or TRBD2 (5 bases each). CDR3 length: 17 residues. Germline V gives CDR1 MGHRA, CDR2 YSYEKL. The V end lost 4 bases, the J end lost 2 bases, and 21 bases lay between the germline ends. CDR3 nucleotides: TGCGCCAGCAGCCCGGTACGTCTCATCCGAGGGGCCTACGAGCAGTACTTC. As protein: CASSPVRLIRGAYEQYF.

This clone was counted ten times or more. The conserved final phenylalanine or tryptophan is absent from the CDR3, which likely points to a read error. CDR3 protein: CASSQLALHIDEQYS. CDR3 bases: TGTGCCAGCAGCCAGCTAGCCCTCCATATCGACGAGCAGTACTCC. V usage is TRBV4-2 and J usage is TRBJ2-7, with TRBD2 as a possible D gene (5 bases). The CDR3 sequence is 15 residues long. Germline V gene lookup returns CDR1 LGHNA and CDR2 YNFKEQ. V was trimmed by 3 bases and J by 5 bases, leaving 17 bases between them.

The V gene is TRBV12-3 or TRBV12-4, the J gene TRBJ2-7; TRBD2 aligns across 9 bases. Unmatched junction bases numbered 7, after V lost 6 bases and J lost 4 bases. The CDR3 spans 14 residues. CDR3 coding DNA: TGTGCCAGCAGGGGTAGCGGGAGCGGGTACGAGCAGTACTTC. Translating gives CASRGSGSGYEQYF.

This clone was counted ten times or more. The chain uses TRBV3-1 and TRBJ2-3; the match to TRBD2 covers 7 bases. The CDR3 runs 15 residues. Germline assignment: CDR1 LGHDT and CDR2 YNNKEL (reference sequence). Trimming cost V 3 bases and J 1 base; bases outside gene matches: 4. CDR3 DNA: TGTGCCAGCAGCCATGCGGGAGACGGCACAGATACGCAGTATTTT. It is translated as CASSHAGDGTDTQYF.

The gene calls are TRBV6-2 or TRBV6-3 and TRBJ1-2, with 8 bases aligning to TRBD1. Per the germline V gene, CDR1 is MNHEY and CDR2 is SVGEGT. The CDR3 runs to 13 residues. The V and J ends lost 6 bases and 7 bases, in that order; junction bases with no gene match: 7. CDR3 protein: CASRRDRLGGYTF. The CDR3 DNA reads TGTGCCAGCAGACGGGACAGGTTGGGTGGCTACACCTTC.